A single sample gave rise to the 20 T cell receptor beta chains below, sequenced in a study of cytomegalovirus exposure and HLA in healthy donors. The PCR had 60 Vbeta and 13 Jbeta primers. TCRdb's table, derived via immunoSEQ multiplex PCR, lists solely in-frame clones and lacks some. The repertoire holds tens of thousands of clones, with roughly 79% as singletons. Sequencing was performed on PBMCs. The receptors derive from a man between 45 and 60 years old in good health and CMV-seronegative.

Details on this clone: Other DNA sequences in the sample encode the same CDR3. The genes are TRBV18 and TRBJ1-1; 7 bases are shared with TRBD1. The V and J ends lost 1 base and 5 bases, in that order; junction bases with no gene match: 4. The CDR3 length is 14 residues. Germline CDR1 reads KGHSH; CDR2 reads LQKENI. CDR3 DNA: TGTGCCAGCTCACCACAGGGGGCGGGAACTGAAGCTTTCTTT. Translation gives CASSPQGAGTEAFF. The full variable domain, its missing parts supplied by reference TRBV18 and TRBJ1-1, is NAGVMQNPRHLVRRRGQEARLRCSPMKGHSHVYWYRQLPEEGLKFMVYLQKENIIDESGMPKERFSAEFPKEGPSILRIQQVVRGDSAAYFCASSPQGAGTEAFFGQGTRLTVV.

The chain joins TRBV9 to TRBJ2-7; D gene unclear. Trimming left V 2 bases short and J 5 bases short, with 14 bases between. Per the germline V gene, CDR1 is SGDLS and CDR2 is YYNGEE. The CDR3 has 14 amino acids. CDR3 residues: CASSVIATAHEQYF. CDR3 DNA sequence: TGTGCCAGCAGCGTCATAGCCACCGCCCACGAGCAGTACTTC. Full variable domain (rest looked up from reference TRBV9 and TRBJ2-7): DSGVTQTPKHLITATGQRVTLRCSPRSGDLSVYWYQQSLDQGLQFLIQYYNGEERAKGNILERFSAQQFPDLHSELNLSSLELGDSALYFCASSVIATAHEQYFGPGTRLTVT.

The CDR3 spells CASRGDRGLGAFF. The CDR3 DNA follows: TGTGCCAGCAGGGGGGACAGGGGGCTTGGTGCTTTCTTT. V is TRBV6-5 and J is TRBJ1-1; 12 bases are shared with TRBD1. Germline CDR1 is MNHEY and CDR2 is SVGAGI. There are 13 residues in the CDR3. The trim removed 6 bases at V and 11 bases at J, leaving 7 bases unmatched.

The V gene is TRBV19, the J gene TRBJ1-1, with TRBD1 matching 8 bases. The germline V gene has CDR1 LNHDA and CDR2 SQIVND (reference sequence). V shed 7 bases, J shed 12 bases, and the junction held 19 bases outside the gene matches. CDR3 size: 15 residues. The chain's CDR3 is CASTGSGTGALLTFF. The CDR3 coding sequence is TGTGCCAGTACTGGATCAGGGACAGGCGCGCTCCTAACTTTCTTT. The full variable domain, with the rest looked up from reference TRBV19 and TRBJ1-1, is DGGITQSPKYLFRKEGQNVTLSCEQNLNHDAMYWYRQDPGQGLRLIYYSQIVNDFQKGDIAEGYSVSREKKESFPLTVTSAQKNPTAFYLCASTGSGTGALLTFFGQGTRLTVV.

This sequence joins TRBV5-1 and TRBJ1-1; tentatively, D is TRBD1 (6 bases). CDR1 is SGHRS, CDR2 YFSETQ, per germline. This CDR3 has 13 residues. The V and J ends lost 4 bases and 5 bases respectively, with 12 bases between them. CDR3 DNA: TGCGCCAGCAGCCCACAGGGTGGGACTGAAGCTTTCTTT. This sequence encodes CASSPQGGTEAFF.

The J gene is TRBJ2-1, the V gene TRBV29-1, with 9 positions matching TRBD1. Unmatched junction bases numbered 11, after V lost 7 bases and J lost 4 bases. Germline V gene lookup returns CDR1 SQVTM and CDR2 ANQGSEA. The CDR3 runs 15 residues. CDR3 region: CSAPWGQGSYNEQFF. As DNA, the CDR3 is TGCAGCGCCCCTTGGGGACAGGGTTCTTACAATGAGCAGTTCTTC.

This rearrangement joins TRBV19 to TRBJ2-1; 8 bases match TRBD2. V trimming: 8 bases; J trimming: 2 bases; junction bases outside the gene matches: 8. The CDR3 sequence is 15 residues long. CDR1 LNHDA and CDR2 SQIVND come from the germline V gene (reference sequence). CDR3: CASSRRGAAYNEQFF. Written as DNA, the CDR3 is TGTGCCAGTTCAAGGCGGGGGGCCGCCTACAATGAGCAGTTCTTC.

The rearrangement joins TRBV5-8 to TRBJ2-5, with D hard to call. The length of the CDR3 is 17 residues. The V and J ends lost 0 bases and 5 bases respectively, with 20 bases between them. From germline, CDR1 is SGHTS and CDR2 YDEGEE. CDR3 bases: TGTGCCAGCAGCTTGGGAGGTGGTTTCCAACGTCAGGAGACCCAGTACTTC. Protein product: CASSLGGGFQRQETQYF.

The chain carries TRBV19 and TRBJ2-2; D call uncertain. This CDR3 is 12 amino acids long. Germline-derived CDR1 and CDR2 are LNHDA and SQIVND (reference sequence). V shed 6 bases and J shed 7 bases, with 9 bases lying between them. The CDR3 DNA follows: TGTGCCAGTAGCCCCGTCGGCGGGGAGCTGTTTTTT. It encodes CASSPVGGELFF.

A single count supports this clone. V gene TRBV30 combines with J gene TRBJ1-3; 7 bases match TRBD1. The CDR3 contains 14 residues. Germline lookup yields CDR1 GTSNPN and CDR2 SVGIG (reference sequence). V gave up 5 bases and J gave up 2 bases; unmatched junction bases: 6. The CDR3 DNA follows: TGTGCCTGGGGTACCGGGACAGCTGGAAACACCATATATTTT. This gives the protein CAWGTGTAGNTIYF.

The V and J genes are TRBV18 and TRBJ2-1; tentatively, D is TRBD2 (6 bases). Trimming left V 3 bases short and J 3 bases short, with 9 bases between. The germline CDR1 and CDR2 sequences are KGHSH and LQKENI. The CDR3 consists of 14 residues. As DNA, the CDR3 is TGTGCCAGCTCACCGGGGACTGTCTACAATGAGCAGTTCTTC. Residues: CASSPGTVYNEQFF.

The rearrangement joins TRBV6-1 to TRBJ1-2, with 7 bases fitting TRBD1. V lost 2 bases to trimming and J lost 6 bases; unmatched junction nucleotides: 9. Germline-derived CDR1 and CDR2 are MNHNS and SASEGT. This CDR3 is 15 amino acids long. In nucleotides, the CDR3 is TGTGCCAGCAGTGAATTGGCAGGGGGGTTCAATGGCTACACCTTC. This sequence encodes CASSELAGGFNGYTF.

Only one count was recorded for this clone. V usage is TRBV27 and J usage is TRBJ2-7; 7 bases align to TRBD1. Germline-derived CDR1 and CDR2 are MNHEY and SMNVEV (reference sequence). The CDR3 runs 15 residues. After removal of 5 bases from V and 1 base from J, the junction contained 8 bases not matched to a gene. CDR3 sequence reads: CASSGWTGFSYEQYF. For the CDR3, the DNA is TGTGCCAGCAGTGGTTGGACAGGTTTTTCCTACGAGCAGTACTTC.

CDR3 residues: CASSSQGVGSQYF. The CDR3 region has the DNA TGTGCCAGTAGTTCGCAGGGGGTCGGGAGCCAGTACTTC. This chain joins TRBV19 and TRBJ2-5; D may be TRBD1 (7 bases). Trimming pared 5 bases from V and 10 bases from J, leaving 17 bases between. Germline CDR1 LNHDA, CDR2 SQIVND (reference sequence). CDR3 length equals 13 residues.

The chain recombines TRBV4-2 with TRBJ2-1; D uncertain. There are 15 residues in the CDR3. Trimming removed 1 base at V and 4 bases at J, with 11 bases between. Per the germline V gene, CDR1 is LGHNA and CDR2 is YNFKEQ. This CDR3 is CASSQARRHYNEQFF. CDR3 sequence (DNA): TGTGCCAGCAGCCAAGCTCGGCGGCATTACAATGAGCAGTTCTTC.

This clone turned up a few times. The CDR3 DNA reads as TGTGCTAGTGGTTTGTCAGGGAACACTGAAGCTTTCTTT. As protein: CASGLSGNTEAFF. The chain has TRBV12-5 and TRBJ1-1, with unresolved D. CDR1 is LGHNT, CDR2 FRNRAP, per germline. The V end lost 2 bases, the J end lost 1 base, and 5 bases lay between the germline ends. The CDR3 extends over 13 amino acids.

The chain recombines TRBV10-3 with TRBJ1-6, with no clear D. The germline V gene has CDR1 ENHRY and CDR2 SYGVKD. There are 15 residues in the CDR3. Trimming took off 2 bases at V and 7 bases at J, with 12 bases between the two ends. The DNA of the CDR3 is TGTGCCATCAGTGAGGAGGGTTTGGGAAATTCACCCCTCCACTTT. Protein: CAISEEGLGNSPLHF.

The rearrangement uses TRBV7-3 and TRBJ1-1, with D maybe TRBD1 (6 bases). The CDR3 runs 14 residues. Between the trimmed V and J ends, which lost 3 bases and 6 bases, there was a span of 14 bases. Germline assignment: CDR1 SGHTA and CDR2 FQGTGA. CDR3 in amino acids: CASSFDTGRPEAFF. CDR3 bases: TGTGCCAGCAGCTTCGATACAGGGAGACCTGAAGCTTTCTTT.

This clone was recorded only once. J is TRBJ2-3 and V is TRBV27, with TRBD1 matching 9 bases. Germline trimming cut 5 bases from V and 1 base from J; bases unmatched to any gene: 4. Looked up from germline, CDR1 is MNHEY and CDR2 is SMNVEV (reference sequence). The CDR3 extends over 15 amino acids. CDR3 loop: CASSRTGGRTDTQYF. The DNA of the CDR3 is TGTGCCAGCAGTCGAACAGGGGGCCGCACAGATACGCAGTATTTT.

CDR3 coding DNA: TGTGCCAGCAGGATAGCGGGGAGCTCCTACGAGCAGTACTTC. Its protein product is CASRIAGSSYEQYF. This sequence joins TRBV28 and TRBJ2-7; 8 bases align to TRBD2. CDR3 length: 14 amino acids. Germline values: CDR1 MDHEN, CDR2 SYDVKM. J gave up 0 bases and V 6 bases, and 4 bases lay outside the gene matches. The full variable domain, completed using reference TRBV28 and TRBJ2-7, is DVKVTQSSRYLVKRTGEKVFLECVQDMDHENMFWYRQDPGLGLRLIYFSYDVKMKEKGDIPEGYSVSREKKERFSLILESASTNQTSMYLCASRIAGSSYEQYFGPGTRLTVT.